This T cell receptor (beta chain) came from a study of T cells in Graves' hyperthyroidism and ophthalmopathy. Background on the study: Peripheral blood draws took place at initial diagnosis, ahead of any treatment.

Study results and caveats: Most thyroid clonotypes expanded above 0.001 appeared in blood too.

Germline V lookup: CDR1 SEHNR, CDR2 FQNEAQ (reference sequence). The CDR3 runs to 12 residues. V was trimmed by 8 bases and J by 2 bases, leaving 10 bases between them. Amplification targeted TCR beta CDR3 regions from RNA transcripts. The TCR CDR3 was amplified in a first-round RT-PCR using the HTBI primer set. TCRdb redid the calling of the multiplex PCR reads with MiXCR, one entry per CDR3 protein. The table shows around 690,000 distinct CDR3 sequences, with 15% to 20% occurring only once. For this clonotype: Antigen unknown.

The chain employs TRBV7-9 and TRBJ2-7; D uncertain. The sequencing sample was made of blood. The sequence came from a man aged 45-65 years with Graves' hyperthyroidism. The CDR3 DNA is TGTGCCAGCGAACAGTCCCCCTACGAGCAGTACTTC. Translating gives CASEQSPYEQYF.